The T cell receptor (beta chain) under discussion was sequenced for a study of blood T cells in healthy people across ages. Study-level points and caveats: Long-lived and aged donors differed, with more naive CD4+ cells and higher diversity in the long-lived. The study lacked donor CMV status, which possibly confounded expanded clonotype changes. Age brought a roughly linear fall in TCR beta diversity measured per million T cells.

PCR was performed a second time for about 7 to 11 cycles using a sample-barcoded 5' primer and a J-beta primer mix. Each TCR beta cDNA got a 12-nucleotide random molecular identifier. Using its own MiXCR run on the 5' RACE reads, TCRdb lists one record per CDR3 protein. The sample includes around 1.7 million distinct CDR3 sequences, approximately 30% seen only once; the top ten take 7.7%. The CDR3 covers 16 residues. Unmatched junction bases numbered 6, after V lost 1 base and J lost 0 bases. In germline, CDR1 is DFQATT, CDR2 SNEGSKA (reference sequence). This clonotype occurred many times. What it recognizes is unknown.

The V call is TRBV20-1, the J call TRBJ1-5; 7 bases line up with TRBD1. The sequencing sample was made of blood. The sequence was collected from a woman in her 30s in good health. The CDR3 loop is CSARVKGAYSNQPQHF. CDR3 coding DNA: TGCAGTGCTAGAGTTAAGGGGGCTTATAGCAATCAGCCCCAGCATTTT.